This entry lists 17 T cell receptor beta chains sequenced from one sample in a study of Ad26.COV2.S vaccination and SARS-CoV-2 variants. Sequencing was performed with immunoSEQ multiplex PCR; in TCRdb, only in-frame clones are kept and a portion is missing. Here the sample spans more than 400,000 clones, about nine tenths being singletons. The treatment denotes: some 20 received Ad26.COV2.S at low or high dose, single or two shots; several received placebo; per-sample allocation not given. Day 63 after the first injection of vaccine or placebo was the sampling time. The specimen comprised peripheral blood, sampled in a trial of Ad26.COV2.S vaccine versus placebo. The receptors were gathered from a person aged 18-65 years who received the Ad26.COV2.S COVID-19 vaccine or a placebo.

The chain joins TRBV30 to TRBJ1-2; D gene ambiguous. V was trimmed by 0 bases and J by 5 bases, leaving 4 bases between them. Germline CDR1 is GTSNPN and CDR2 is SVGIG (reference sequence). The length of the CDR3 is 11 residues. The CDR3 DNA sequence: TGTGCCTGGAGTGTGCAATATGGCTACACCTTC. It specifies CAWSVQYGYTF.

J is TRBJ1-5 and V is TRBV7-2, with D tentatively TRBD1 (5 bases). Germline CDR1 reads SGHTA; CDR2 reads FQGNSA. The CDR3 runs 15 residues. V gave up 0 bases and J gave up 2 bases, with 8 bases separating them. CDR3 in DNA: TGTGCCAGCAGCTTAGCGCTGACAGGCAATCAGCCCCAGCATTTT. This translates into CASSLALTGNQPQHF. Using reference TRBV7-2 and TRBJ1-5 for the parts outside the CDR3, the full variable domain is GAGVSQSPSNKVTEKGKDVELRCDPISGHTALYWYRQSLGQGLEFLIYFQGNSAPDKSGLPSDRFSAERTGGSVSTLTIQRTQQEDSAVYLCASSLALTGNQPQHFGDGTRLSIL.

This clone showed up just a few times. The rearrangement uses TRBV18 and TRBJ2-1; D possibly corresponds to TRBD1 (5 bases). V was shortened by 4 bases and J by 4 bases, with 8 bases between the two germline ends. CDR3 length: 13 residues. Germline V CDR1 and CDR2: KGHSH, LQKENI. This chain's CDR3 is CASSQGVYNEQFF. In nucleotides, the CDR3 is TGTGCCAGCTCACAAGGGGTTTACAATGAGCAGTTCTTC.

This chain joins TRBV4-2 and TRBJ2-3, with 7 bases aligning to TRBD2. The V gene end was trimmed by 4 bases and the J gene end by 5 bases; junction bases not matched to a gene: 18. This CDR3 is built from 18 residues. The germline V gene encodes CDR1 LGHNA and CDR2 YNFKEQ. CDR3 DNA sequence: TGTGCCAGCAGCCCAAAGGCCCCACGGCGGGAGATTGGAGATACGCAGTATTTT. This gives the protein CASSPKAPRREIGDTQYF.

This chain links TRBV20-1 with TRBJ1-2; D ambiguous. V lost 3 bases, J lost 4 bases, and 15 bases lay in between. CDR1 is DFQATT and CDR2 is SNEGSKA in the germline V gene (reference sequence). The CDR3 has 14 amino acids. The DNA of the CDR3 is TGCAGTGCTAGTTCGCCCTATGACCTCTATGGCTACACCTTC. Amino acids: CSASSPYDLYGYTF.

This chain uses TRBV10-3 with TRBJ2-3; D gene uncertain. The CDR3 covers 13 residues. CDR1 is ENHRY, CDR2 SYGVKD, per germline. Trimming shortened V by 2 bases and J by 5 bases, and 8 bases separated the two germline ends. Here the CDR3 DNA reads TGTGCCATCAGTGAGCCACGGAAAGATACGCAGTATTTT. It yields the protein CAISEPRKDTQYF.

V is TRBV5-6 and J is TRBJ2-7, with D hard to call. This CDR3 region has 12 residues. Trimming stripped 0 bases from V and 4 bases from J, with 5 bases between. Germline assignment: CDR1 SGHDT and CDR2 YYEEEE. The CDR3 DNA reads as TGTGCCAGCAGCTTGGTAGGGTACGAGCAGTACTTC. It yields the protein CASSLVGYEQYF.

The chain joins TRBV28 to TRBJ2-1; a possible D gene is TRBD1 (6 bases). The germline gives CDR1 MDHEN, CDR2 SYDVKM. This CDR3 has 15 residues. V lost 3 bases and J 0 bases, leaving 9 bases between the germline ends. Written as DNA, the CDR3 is TGTGCCAGCAGTTTTGGGACACGCTCCTACAATGAGCAGTTCTTC. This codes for CASSFGTRSYNEQFF.

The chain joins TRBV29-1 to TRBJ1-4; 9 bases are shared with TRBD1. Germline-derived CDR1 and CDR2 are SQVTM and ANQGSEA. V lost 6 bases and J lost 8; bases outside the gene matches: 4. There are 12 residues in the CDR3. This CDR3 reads CSVRQGGEKLFF. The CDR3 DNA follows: TGCAGCGTCCGACAGGGGGGCGAAAAACTGTTTTTT.

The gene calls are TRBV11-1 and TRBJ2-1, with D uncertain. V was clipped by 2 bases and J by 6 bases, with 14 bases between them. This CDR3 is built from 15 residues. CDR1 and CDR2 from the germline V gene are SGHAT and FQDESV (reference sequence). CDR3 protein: CASSLRGPPGNEQFF. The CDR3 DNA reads TGTGCCAGCAGCTTACGCGGTCCACCGGGCAATGAGCAGTTCTTC. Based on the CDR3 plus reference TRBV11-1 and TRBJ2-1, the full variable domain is EAEVAQSPRYKITEKSQAVAFWCDPISGHATLYWYRQILGQGPELLVQFQDESVVDDSQLPKDRFSAERLKGVDSTLKIQPAELGDSAMYLCASSLRGPPGNEQFFGPGTRLTVL.

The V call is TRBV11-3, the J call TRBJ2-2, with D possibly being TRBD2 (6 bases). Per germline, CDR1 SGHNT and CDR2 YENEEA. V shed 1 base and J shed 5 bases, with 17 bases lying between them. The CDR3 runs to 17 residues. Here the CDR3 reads CASSLGLSTGRTGELFF. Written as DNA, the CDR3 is TGTGCCAGCAGCTTAGGTCTAAGTACTGGGAGGACCGGGGAGCTGTTTTTT.

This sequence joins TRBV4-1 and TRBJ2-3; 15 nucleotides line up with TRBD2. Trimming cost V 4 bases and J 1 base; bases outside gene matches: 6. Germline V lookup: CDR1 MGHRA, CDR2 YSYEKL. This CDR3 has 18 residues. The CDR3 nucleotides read TGCGCCAGCAGCCTCGGACTAGCGGGAGGGCCGCGCACAGATACGCAGTATTTT. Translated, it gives CASSLGLAGGPRTDTQYF.

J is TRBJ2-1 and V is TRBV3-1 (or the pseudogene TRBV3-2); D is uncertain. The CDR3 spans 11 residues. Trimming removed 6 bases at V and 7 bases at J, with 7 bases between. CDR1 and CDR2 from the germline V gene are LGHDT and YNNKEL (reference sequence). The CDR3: CASRLGNEQFF. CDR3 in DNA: TGTGCCAGCAGGCTAGGTAATGAGCAGTTCTTC.

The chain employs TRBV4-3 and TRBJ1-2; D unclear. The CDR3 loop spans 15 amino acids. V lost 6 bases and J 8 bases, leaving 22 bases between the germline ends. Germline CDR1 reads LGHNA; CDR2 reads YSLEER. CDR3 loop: CASSPEQSRYEGYTF. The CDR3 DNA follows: TGCGCCAGCAGTCCAGAACAGAGCCGCTACGAAGGCTACACCTTC.

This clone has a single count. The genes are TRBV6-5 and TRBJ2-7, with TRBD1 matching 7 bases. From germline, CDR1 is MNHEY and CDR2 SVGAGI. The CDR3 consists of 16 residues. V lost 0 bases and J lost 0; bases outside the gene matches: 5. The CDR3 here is CASSYSRDRSSYEQYF. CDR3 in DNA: TGTGCCAGCAGTTACTCGAGGGACAGAAGCTCCTACGAGCAGTACTTC.

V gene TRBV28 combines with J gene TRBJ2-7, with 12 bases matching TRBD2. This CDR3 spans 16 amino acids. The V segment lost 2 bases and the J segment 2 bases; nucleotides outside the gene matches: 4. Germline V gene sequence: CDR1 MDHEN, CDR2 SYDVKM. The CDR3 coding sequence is TGTGCCAGCAGTTTACACCTAGCGGGAGGGACCTACGAGCAGTACTTC. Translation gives CASSLHLAGGTYEQYF.

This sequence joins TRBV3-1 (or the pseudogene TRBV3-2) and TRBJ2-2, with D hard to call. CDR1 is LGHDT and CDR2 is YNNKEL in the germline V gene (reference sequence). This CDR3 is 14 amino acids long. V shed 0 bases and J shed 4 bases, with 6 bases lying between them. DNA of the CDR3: TGTGCCAGCAGCCAAGATGCCTTCACCGGGGAGCTGTTTTTT. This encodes CASSQDAFTGELFF.